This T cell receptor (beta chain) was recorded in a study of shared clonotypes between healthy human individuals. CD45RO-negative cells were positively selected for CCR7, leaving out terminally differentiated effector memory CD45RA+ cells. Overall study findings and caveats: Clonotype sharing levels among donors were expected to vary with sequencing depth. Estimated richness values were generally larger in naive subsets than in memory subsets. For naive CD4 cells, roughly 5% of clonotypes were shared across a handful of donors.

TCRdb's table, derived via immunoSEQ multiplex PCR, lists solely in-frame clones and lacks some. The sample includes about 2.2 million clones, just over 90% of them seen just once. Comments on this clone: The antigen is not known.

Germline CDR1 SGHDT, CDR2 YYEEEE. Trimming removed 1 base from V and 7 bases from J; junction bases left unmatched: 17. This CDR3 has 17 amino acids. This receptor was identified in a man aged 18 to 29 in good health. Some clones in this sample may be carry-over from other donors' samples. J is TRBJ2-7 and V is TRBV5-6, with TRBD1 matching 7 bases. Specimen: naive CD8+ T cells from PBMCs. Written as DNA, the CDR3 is TGTGCCAGCAGCTTGCGCGGGCAGGGGGTCCTTTATTGGGAGCAGTACTTC. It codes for CASSLRGQGVLYWEQYF.